The rows below give T cell receptor beta chains drawn from one sample of a study of OX40 agonist ivuxolimab in advanced cancers. Here immunoSEQ multiplex PCR was the method, and the copy in TCRdb shows in-frame clones only, minus some. Among about 20,000 clones listed, 75% to 90% were seen once. The sequencing here drew on CD4+ or CD8+ T cells sorted from blood, taken in a trial of the OX40 agonist ivuxolimab. The receptors come from an adult with an advanced solid tumor such as melanoma, head and neck, liver or kidney cancer. CDR3s include the opening cysteine and the closing phenylalanine or tryptophan. The D gene is left open where the match is weak. The size field is filled for only some rows; it gives once, few, many or a size class.

clone_size | j_call | v_call | d_call | cdr3_aa | cdr3_nt
. | TRBJ1-2 | TRBV28 | . | CASSLRGGNYGYTF | TGTGCCAGCAGTTTAAGGGGGGGTAACTATGGCTACACCTTC
. | TRBJ2-1 | TRBV27 | TRBD1 | CASSLSGQYYNEQFF | TGTGCCAGCAGTTTATCGGGACAGTACTACAATGAGCAGTTCTTC
. | TRBJ2-7 | TRBV13 | TRBD1 | CASSLGWTGNEQYF | TGTGCCAGCAGCTTAGGATGGACAGGGAACGAGCAGTACTTC
. | TRBJ1-4 | TRBV7-9 | . | CASSLWSKTEKLFF | TGTGCCAGCAGCTTATGGAGTAAGACTGAAAAACTGTTTTTT
. | TRBJ2-3 | TRBV7-3 | TRBD2 | CASSSSGGATDTQYF | TGTGCCAGCAGCTCTAGCGGGGGGGCCACAGATACGCAGTATTTT
few | TRBJ2-2 | TRBV4-3 | TRBD1 | CASSHPRQGAGELFF | TGCGCCAGCAGCCACCCCAGACAGGGCGCCGGGGAGCTGTTTTTT
. | TRBJ1-5 | TRBV7-2 | TRBD1 | CASSLGGGTVQPQHF | TGTGCCAGCAGCTTAGGGGGGGGGACAGTTCAGCCCCAGCATTTT
. | TRBJ2-7 | TRBV7-9 | TRBD2 | CASSFALAGASYEQYF | TGTGCCAGCAGCTTCGCCCTAGCGGGGGCTTCCTACGAGCAGTACTTC
. | TRBJ2-7 | TRBV11-2 | . | CASSSLYSYEQYF | TGTGCCAGCAGCTCCCTTTACTCCTACGAGCAGTACTTC
once | TRBJ1-1 | TRBV27 | . | CASSLSGAGTEAFF | TGTGCCAGCAGTTTATCGGGGGCCGGCACTGAAGCTTTCTTT
once | TRBJ1-1 | TRBV9 | . | CASSPEEINTEAFF | TGTGCCAGCAGCCCCGAAGAGATTAACACTGAAGCTTTCTTT
. | TRBJ1-2 | TRBV5-8 | . | CASEQGRGYTF | TGTGCCAGCGAACAGGGACGTGGCTACACCTTC
medium-sized | TRBJ1-5 | TRBV9 | . | CASSVAAGQPQHF | TGTGCCAGCAGCGTAGCAGCAGGGCAGCCCCAGCATTTT
. | TRBJ2-2 | TRBV9 | TRBD2 | CASSVGSSGSITGELFF | TGTGCCAGCAGCGTAGGTTCTAGCGGGAGTATCACCGGGGAGCTGTTTTTT
. | TRBJ1-5 | TRBV7-9 | TRBD1 | CASSLATGTQPQHF | TGTGCCAGCAGCTTAGCGACAGGGACTCAGCCCCAGCATTTT
. | TRBJ2-3 | TRBV4-1 | . | CASSQDPGIITDTQYF | TGCGCCAGCAGCCAAGATCCAGGGATCATTACAGATACGCAGTATTTT
. | TRBJ2-7 | TRBV19 | . | CATGGGPPYYEQYF | TGTGCCACCGGCGGTGGGCCGCCCTACTACGAGCAGTACTTC
once | TRBJ2-2 | TRBV4-1 | TRBD2 | CASSQSGGAGTGELFF | TGCGCCAGCAGCCAAAGCGGGGGGGCTGGTACCGGGGAGCTGTTTTTT
few | TRBJ2-5 | TRBV6-6 | . | CASLGGETQYF | TGTGCCAGTCTGGGCGGGGAGACCCAGTACTTC
. | TRBJ2-7 | TRBV11-2 | . | CASSFRDGTYEQYF | TGTGCCAGCAGCTTTCGGGACGGGACCTACGAGCAGTACTTC
. | TRBJ1-1 | TRBV19 | . | CASSIVVQLMNTEAFF | TGTGCCAGTAGTATCGTAGTCCAGCTAATGAACACTGAAGCTTTCTTT
. | TRBJ2-7 | TRBV9 | . | CASSVDPGWSDEQYF | TGTGCCAGCAGCGTAGATCCAGGGTGGAGCGACGAGCAGTACTTC
once | TRBJ1-2 | TRBV29-1 | . | CSVRQGAQGTLLGGYTF | TGCAGCGTTCGCCAAGGGGCCCAGGGTACACTGTTGGGAGGCTACACCTTC
. | TRBJ1-5 | TRBV19 | TRBD1 | CATTRDRGSNQPQHF | TGTGCCACCACGAGGGACAGGGGGTCCAATCAGCCCCAGCATTTT
. | TRBJ2-1 | TRBV15 | . | CATSSAPFNEQFF | TGTGCCACCAGCAGCGCCCCTTTCAATGAGCAGTTCTTC
few | TRBJ1-5 | TRBV19 | TRBD1 | CASSSTGYSNQPQHF | TGTGCCAGTAGCTCGACAGGGTATAGCAATCAGCCCCAGCATTTT
. | TRBJ2-7 | TRBV7-2 | . | CASSQDSYEQYF | TGTGCCAGCAGTCAAGACTCCTACGAGCAGTACTTC
. | TRBJ2-1 | TRBV6-4 | . | CASSDSGNEQFF | TGTGCCAGCAGTGACTCGGGAAATGAGCAGTTCTTC
. | TRBJ2-1 | TRBV9 | . | CASSVETDNEQFF | TGTGCCAGCAGCGTAGAAACCGACAATGAGCAGTTCTTC
. | TRBJ1-1 | TRBV27 | . | CASSLWGPTEAFF | TGTGCCAGCAGTTTATGGGGGCCCACTGAAGCTTTCTTT
. | TRBJ2-7 | TRBV5-5 | . | CASSHALWDGYEQYF | TGTGCCAGCAGCCACGCCCTGTGGGATGGCTACGAGCAGTACTTC
many | TRBJ1-2 | TRBV27 | . | CASSLVPGLSYGYTF | TGTGCCAGCAGTTTGGTCCCGGGGCTGAGCTATGGCTACACCTTC
. | TRBJ2-7 | TRBV11-2 | TRBD1 | CASSLLGQGGEQYF | TGTGCCAGCAGCTTACTGGGACAGGGAGGCGAGCAGTACTTC
. | TRBJ2-7 | TRBV7-3 | . | CASSGGLNYEQYF | TGTGCCAGCAGCGGAGGACTGAACTACGAGCAGTACTTC
. | TRBJ1-2 | TRBV6-5 | . | CASTSSTGSYGYTF | TGTGCCAGCACCTCCAGTACAGGGTCATATGGCTACACCTTC
. | TRBJ1-3 | TRBV9 | . | CASSVEGFGNTIYF | TGTGCCAGCAGCGTGGAGGGCTTCGGAAACACCATATATTTT
. | TRBJ1-1 | TRBV2 | TRBD1 | CASSEDRSNTEAFF | TGTGCCAGCAGTGAGGACAGGTCGAACACTGAAGCTTTCTTT
few | TRBJ2-7 | TRBV7-9 | TRBD2 | CASSIGLASYEQYF | TGTGCCAGCAGCATAGGACTAGCTTCCTACGAGCAGTACTTC
. | TRBJ1-2 | TRBV5-6 | TRBD1 | CASRTGQGKYGYTF | TGTGCCAGCAGGACGGGACAGGGAAAATATGGCTACACCTTC
once | TRBJ2-3 | TRBV4-3 | . | CASSQDRDLVGYTDTQYF | TGCGCCAGCAGCCAAGATCGGGACCTTGTGGGGTACACAGATACGCAGTATTTT
. | TRBJ1-2 | TRBV27 | TRBD1 | CASSSLTGLSYGYTF | TGTGCCAGCAGTTCTCTGACAGGGCTTTCCTATGGCTACACCTTC
. | TRBJ2-1 | TRBV6-5 | . | CASSSLQGSYNEQFF | TGTGCCAGCAGTTCCCTGCAGGGATCCTACAATGAGCAGTTCTTC
. | TRBJ1-2 | TRBV2 | TRBD1 | CASSFDRGNGYTF | TGTGCCAGCAGTTTCGACAGGGGTAATGGCTACACCTTC